The 25 T cell receptor beta chains in this list originate from one sample, sequenced in a study of CD8+CD57+ T cells in acquired aplastic anemia. The use of genomic DNA as template underpinned the TCR beta VDJ and CDR3 profiling. TCRdb redid the calling of the reads with MiXCR, one entry per CDR3 protein. The table has 180,000 or so distinct CDR3 sequences, 35% to 50% seen once. Sequenced input: sorted CD4+, CD8+, or CD8+CD57+ T cells (not recorded which) from PBMCs. The receptors derive from a human donor in good health.

The chain couples TRBV6-1 to TRBJ1-5, with TRBD1 identical over 7 bases. Germline values: CDR1 MNHNS, CDR2 SASEGT. This CDR3 contains 15 residues. V dropped 7 bases and J dropped 4; count of bases not matched to a gene: 10. The CDR3 nucleotides read TGTGCCAGCACTCGAATGACAGGGAATAATCAGCCCCAGCATTTT. Protein: CASTRMTGNNQPQHF.

This clonotype showed up just a few times. V and J are TRBV6-5 and TRBJ2-7, with D hard to call. The CDR3 covers 15 residues. Trimming shortened V by 0 bases and J by 1 base, and 10 bases separated the two germline ends. In germline, CDR1 is MNHEY, CDR2 SVGAGI. Here the CDR3 DNA reads TGTGCCAGCAGTTACTCGAGTTACGGTTCCTACGAGCAGTACTTC. It codes for CASSYSSYGSYEQYF.

On this clonotype itself: The junction departs from germline at one end; a sequencing error may be responsible. The V call is TRBV10-3, the J call TRBJ2-7; weak D call: TRBD2 (6 bases). The CDR3 has 15 amino acids. CDR1 and CDR2 (germline): ENHRY, SYGVKD. The DNA for the CDR3 is TGTGCCAGCAGTCCCTGGGTAGCGGCTTCCTACGAGCAGTACTTC. Its translation is CASSPWVAASYEQYF.

The V gene is TRBV6-5, the J gene TRBJ1-2; D is undetermined. Germline V lookup: CDR1 MNHEY, CDR2 SVGAGI. Trimming took 3 bases from V and 8 from J, leaving 13 bases between them. This CDR3 contains 13 residues. The CDR3 DNA is TGTGCCAGCAGTTATTCAGGCCCGGGAGGCTACACCTTC. Protein sequence: CASSYSGPGGYTF.

This clonotype has a handful of counts. The chain recombines TRBV7-6 with TRBJ1-2; 8 bases fit TRBD1. Germline lookup yields CDR1 SGHVS and CDR2 FNYEAQ. The junction had 7 bases not matched to a gene; V was cut back by 2 bases and J by 8 bases. The CDR3 length is 14 residues. The CDR3 is CASSLQQGARGYTF. The DNA for the CDR3 is TGTGCCAGCAGCTTACAGCAGGGGGCGCGGGGCTACACCTTC.

The sample holds many counts of this clonotype. The chain joins TRBV2 to TRBJ2-2; possible D gene TRBD2, 5 bases. The germline gives CDR1 SNHLY, CDR2 FYNNEI. V lost 5 bases and J 1 base, leaving 8 bases between the germline ends. The CDR3 is made up of 14 amino acids. The CDR3 bases are TGTGCCAGCAGTAATGAGGGGAACACCGGGGAGCTGTTTTTT. Translated, it gives CASSNEGNTGELFF.

Judged by abundance, this clonotype is large. The chain couples TRBV7-2 to TRBJ2-7, with a tentative D call TRBD1 (5 bases). Between the trimmed V and J ends, which lost 5 bases and 10 bases, there was a span of 18 bases. The CDR3 is 13 amino acids. Germline CDR1 is SGHTA and CDR2 is FQGNSA. CDR3 region: CASSRGYPGPQYF. CDR3 coding DNA: TGTGCCAGCAGCAGGGGCTATCCGGGTCCCCAGTACTTC.

In its sample, this clonotype is medium-sized. Here the CDR3 reads CATSRAHARVGTEAFF. DNA of the CDR3: TGTGCCACCAGCAGAGCCCATGCCAGGGTCGGTACTGAAGCTTTCTTT. The chain recombines TRBV15 with TRBJ1-1; weak D call: TRBD1 (5 bases). V was clipped by 1 base and J by 5 bases, with 17 bases between them. The CDR3 spans 16 residues. Per germline, CDR1 LNHNV and CDR2 YYDKDF (reference sequence).

The genes are TRBV5-5 and TRBJ1-1; the match to TRBD1 covers 7 bases. The CDR3 runs to 14 residues. V lost 5 bases, J lost 1 base, and 5 bases stayed unmatched. In germline, CDR1 is SGHKS, CDR2 YYEKEE (reference sequence). The DNA of the CDR3 is TGTGCCAGCAGGAAACAGGGGCAGAACACTGAAGCTTTCTTT. Translating it yields CASRKQGQNTEAFF.

This clonotype was picked up many times. The V gene is TRBV12-3 or TRBV12-4, the J gene TRBJ2-7; a weak D match, TRBD2 (6 bases). The CDR3 extends over 14 amino acids. Between the trimmed V and J ends, which lost 6 bases and 6 bases, there was a span of 18 bases. The DNA of the CDR3 is TGTGCCAGCAGCCCTCAGCTAGCGCTCAGCGAGCAGTACTTC. It is translated as CASSPQLALSEQYF.

A remark on this clonotype: A much larger clone differs by one base, so this may be a read error. The DNA of the CDR3 is TGTGCTAGTGGACGAGGGACAGGGCGTCAGCCCCAGCATTTT. Translation gives CASGRGTGRQPQHF. V and J are TRBV12-5 and TRBJ1-5; 9 bases fit TRBD1. Trimming cost V 6 bases and J 6 bases; bases outside gene matches: 6. This CDR3 comprises 14 residues. The germline gives CDR1 LGHNT, CDR2 FRNRAP.

This chain uses TRBV7-2 with TRBJ2-3; the D is unclear. Germline V lookup: CDR1 SGHTA, CDR2 FQGNSA. Deletions cut 5 bases from V and 2 bases from J, with 8 bases between. The CDR3 has 13 amino acids. As DNA, the CDR3 is TGTGCCAGCAGCGCAGCTCACACAGATACGCAGTATTTT. It translates to CASSAAHTDTQYF.

Ten or more counts support this clonotype. V is TRBV20-1 and J is TRBJ2-1; D unclear. The V and J ends lost 3 bases and 4 bases respectively, with 4 bases between them. The CDR3 runs to 11 residues. CDR1 and CDR2 (germline): DFQATT, SNEGSKA (reference sequence). DNA for the CDR3: TGCAGTGCTAGCCGATACAATGAGCAGTTCTTC. Translating it yields CSASRYNEQFF.

This clonotype was counted many times. The chain couples TRBV7-2 to TRBJ1-4; 9 positions agree with TRBD1. V shed 3 bases, J shed 7 bases, and the junction held 6 bases outside the gene matches. This CDR3 is built from 15 residues. Germline V gene sequence: CDR1 SGHTA, CDR2 FQGNSA. DNA for the CDR3: TGTGCCAGCAGCTTGGCCGGGACAGGGACTGAAAAACTGTTTTTT. It yields the protein CASSLAGTGTEKLFF.

Within the sample, this clonotype is medium-sized. The chain links TRBV10-3 to TRBJ2-5; 7 bases align to TRBD2. Germline-derived CDR1 and CDR2 are ENHRY and SYGVKD. Germline trimming cut 6 bases from V and 2 bases from J; bases unmatched to any gene: 3. The CDR3 loop spans 13 amino acids. This CDR3 reads CAISRLAQETQYF. CDR3 sequence (DNA): TGTGCCATCAGCCGACTAGCTCAAGAGACCCAGTACTTC.

The chain recombines TRBV29-1 with TRBJ2-7; TRBD1 matches at 10 bases. Losses at the gene ends were 1 base for V and 3 bases for J; bases not matched to a gene: 6. CDR3 length: 15 amino acids. Germline values: CDR1 SQVTM, CDR2 ANQGSEA. CDR3 amino acids: CSVEGSRTGGYEQYF. CDR3 bases: TGCAGCGTTGAAGGGTCCCGGACAGGGGGCTACGAGCAGTACTTC.

V gene TRBV6-5 combines with J gene TRBJ2-3, with 9 bases lining up with TRBD1. Germline loops: CDR1 MNHEY, CDR2 SVGAGI. There are 15 residues in the CDR3. V shed 5 bases and J 4 bases; nucleotides not matched to a gene: 7. CDR3: CASSNPGQGADTQYF. The CDR3, as DNA: TGTGCCAGCAGTAACCCGGGACAGGGCGCAGATACGCAGTATTTT.

This clonotype was seen a few times. At one end, the junction sequence differs from germline, possibly due to a read error. The chain recombines TRBV30 with TRBJ2-7; no definite D call. Germline V gene sequence: CDR1 GTSNPN, CDR2 SVGIG (reference sequence). The CDR3 contains 15 residues. CDR3 nucleotide sequence: TGTGCCTGGAGGGAACGACGACTGGGGTCCTACGAGCAGGACTTC. Protein product: CAWRERRLGSYEQDF.

Ten or more counts support this clonotype. J is TRBJ1-1 and V is TRBV24-1; no clear D gene. The V gene lost 5 bases and the J gene lost 5 bases, with 11 bases spanning the gap. The germline V gene has CDR1 KGHDR and CDR2 SFDVKD. The CDR3 has 13 amino acids. The CDR3 DNA reads as TGTGCCACCAGTGTAAAGGCGGGGACTGAAGCTTTCTTT. Translated, it gives CATSVKAGTEAFF.

This clonotype appeared many times. CDR3 bases: TGTGCCACCAGTGATCCAAACTCCAATGAGCAGTTCTTC. This codes for CATSDPNSNEQFF. This chain uses TRBV24-1 with TRBJ2-1; no clear D. Germline loops: CDR1 KGHDR, CDR2 SFDVKD. The CDR3 is made up of 13 amino acids. V was clipped by 3 bases and J by 6 bases, with 8 bases between them.

For the CDR3, the DNA is TGTGCCAGCAGCTTCACCCCAGTGGGCCAGCCCCAGCATTTT. Protein: CASSFTPVGQPQHF. This sequence joins TRBV7-2 and TRBJ1-5; D uncertain. The length of the CDR3 is 14 residues. V lost 3 bases to trimming and J lost 7 bases, with 13 bases between them. CDR1 and CDR2 from the germline V gene are SGHTA and FQGNSA.

This clonotype was seen once. The gene calls are TRBV20-1 and TRBJ2-3; tentatively, D is TRBD1 (5 bases). The CDR3 runs 11 residues. CDR1 and CDR2 (germline): DFQATT, SNEGSKA (reference sequence). CDR3 region: CSLGLGDTQYF. The CDR3 DNA sequence: TGCAGCCTGGGGCTAGGAGATACGCAGTATTTT.

CDR3 nucleotides: TGTGCCAGCAGAGATACCGAGACAGGGGCCTACGAGCAGTACTTC. This sequence encodes CASRDTETGAYEQYF. The chain joins TRBV2 to TRBJ2-7, with 8 nucleotides matching TRBD1. Trimming removed 6 bases from V and 2 bases from J; junction bases left unmatched: 9. CDR3 length: 15 amino acids. CDR1 and CDR2 (germline): SNHLY, FYNNEI.

The chain is built from TRBV2 and TRBJ2-5; D gene uncertain. V lost 3 bases to trimming and J lost 6 bases, with 14 bases between them. CDR1 is SNHLY, CDR2 FYNNEI, per germline. The CDR3 runs 14 residues. DNA of the CDR3: TGTGCCAGCAGTGATGGGGTGGGTTTGAAGACCCAGTACTTC. Translating gives CASSDGVGLKTQYF.

This chain uses TRBV14 with TRBJ1-6; tentatively, D is TRBD1 (5 bases). This CDR3 spans 15 amino acids. Germline V gene lookup returns CDR1 SGHDN and CDR2 FVKESK. V lost 1 base and J 10 bases, leaving 14 bases between the germline ends. As DNA, the CDR3 is TGTGCCAGCAGCCAAGCGGCAGGGAGAGGCTCACCCCTCCACTTT. Translated: CASSQAAGRGSPLHF.